These 32 T cell receptor beta chains were sequenced from one sample in a study of T cell changes during pregnancy in multiple sclerosis. Generated by immunoSEQ multiplex PCR, the TCRdb table keeps only in-frame clones and is missing some. This sample has over 30,000 clones; 80% to 90% occur once, and the top ten carry more than 9.5%. This specimen was CD8+ T cells from peripheral blood mononuclear cells, taken in the third trimester of pregnancy. Every receptor here comes from a female donor with multiple sclerosis, enrolled in a pregnancy study.

This clone was detected only once. The chain couples TRBV5-4 to TRBJ2-7; D remains ambiguous. This CDR3 spans 12 amino acids. V gave up 3 bases and J gave up 3 bases, with 7 bases separating them. CDR1 and CDR2 from the germline V gene are SGHNT and YYREEE (reference sequence). In DNA form, the CDR3 reads TGTGCCAGCAGCTCGGAGAACTACGAGCAGTACTTC. Translated, it gives CASSSENYEQYF.

The chain carries TRBV5-1 and TRBJ2-1; TRBD2 matches 15 bases. The germline CDR1 and CDR2 sequences are SGHRS and YFSETQ. The CDR3 consists of 18 residues. Unmatched junction bases numbered 3, after V lost 0 bases and J lost 2 bases. CDR3 protein: CASSLEGLAGGAYNEQFF. In DNA, the CDR3 is TGCGCCAGCAGCTTGGAGGGACTAGCGGGAGGCGCCTACAATGAGCAGTTCTTC. The complete variable domain, with remaining parts taken from reference TRBV5-1 and TRBJ2-1, reads KAGVTQTPRYLIKTRGQQVTLSCSPISGHRSVSWYQQTPGQGLQFLFEYFSETQRNKGNFPGRFSGRQFSNSRSEMNVSTLELGDSALYLCASSLEGLAGGAYNEQFFGPGTRLTVL.

V and J are TRBV27 and TRBJ1-5; D unclear. V was clipped by 4 bases and J by 6 bases, with 10 bases between them. The CDR3 is 13 amino acids. CDR1 is MNHEY and CDR2 is SMNVEV in the germline V gene (reference sequence). The CDR3 DNA follows: TGTGCCAGCAGTTCCAACCGGGGTCAGCCCCAGCATTTT. The encoded protein is CASSSNRGQPQHF.

This chain joins TRBV9 and TRBJ2-7; 8 bases align to TRBD1. Trimming took 0 bases from V and 0 from J; bases not matched to a gene: 2. Germline CDR1 reads SGDLS; CDR2 reads YYNGEE. The CDR3 is 15 amino acids. The CDR3 protein is CASSVGQGLSYEQYF. CDR3 sequence (DNA): TGTGCCAGCAGCGTAGGACAGGGGCTCTCCTACGAGCAGTACTTC.

This chain links TRBV10-3 with TRBJ2-2; the D is unclear. The germline gives CDR1 ENHRY, CDR2 SYGVKD. The V gene lost 2 bases and the J gene lost 0 bases, with 7 bases spanning the gap. The CDR3 totals 15 residues. Written as DNA, the CDR3 is TGTGCCATCAGTGAGGTCGGTCCGAACACCGGGGAGCTGTTTTTT. Translation: CAISEVGPNTGELFF.

This chain joins TRBV5-1 and TRBJ1-2; TRBD1 matches 9 bases. Trimming removed 4 bases from V and 2 bases from J; junction bases left unmatched: 3. CDR1 and CDR2 from the germline V gene are SGHRS and YFSETQ. The CDR3 runs 14 residues. In DNA form, the CDR3 reads TGCGCCAGCAGCATCGACAGGGGGAACTATGGCTACACCTTC. This gives the protein CASSIDRGNYGYTF.

The J gene is TRBJ2-3, the V gene TRBV6-1; unclear D gene. The germline V and J ends were trimmed by 0 bases and 4 bases, with 2 bases remaining between them. The CDR3 runs 12 residues. Germline values: CDR1 MNHNS, CDR2 SASEGT. The CDR3 is CASSEASDTQYF. The CDR3 DNA reads TGTGCCAGCAGTGAAGCCTCAGATACGCAGTATTTT.

The chain has TRBV5-6 and TRBJ2-1; D gene uncertain. The CDR3 has 12 residues. Germline values: CDR1 SGHDT, CDR2 YYEEEE. The germline V and J ends were trimmed by 0 bases and 9 bases, with 7 bases remaining between them. The CDR3 loop reads CASSLEWSEQFF. The CDR3 DNA is TGTGCCAGCAGCTTGGAGTGGAGTGAGCAGTTCTTC.

The chain uses TRBV15 and TRBJ1-4, with unresolved D. This CDR3 is 17 amino acids long. The germline V gene encodes CDR1 LNHNV and CDR2 YYDKDF (reference sequence). Trimming shortened V by 2 bases and J by 6 bases, and 19 bases separated the two germline ends. CDR3 sequence (DNA): TGTGCCACCAGCAGATCACTGCGGGAGACCGTCCATGAAAAACTGTTTTTT. Translated, it gives CATSRSLRETVHEKLFF.

This rearrangement joins TRBV14 to TRBJ1-5; D uncertain. From germline, CDR1 is SGHDN and CDR2 FVKESK. The CDR3 sequence is 13 residues long. V lost 4 bases, J lost 7 bases, and 11 bases lay in between. CDR3 sequence (DNA): TGTGCCAGCAGCCCGGGGTTCAGCCAGCCCCAGCATTTT. The encoded protein is CASSPGFSQPQHF.

This clone appeared a few times. The J gene is TRBJ1-5, the V gene TRBV6-1; D gene ambiguous. V lost 1 base, J lost 6 bases, and 13 bases lay in between. The CDR3 is 15 residues long. Per germline, CDR1 MNHNS and CDR2 SASEGT. CDR3 sequence reads: CASSEVRGLSQPQHF. The CDR3 nucleotides are TGTGCCAGCAGTGAAGTCAGAGGGCTTAGTCAGCCCCAGCATTTT.

This sequence joins TRBV6-4 and TRBJ1-1, with D hard to call. The CDR3 has 14 amino acids. Germline V gene sequence: CDR1 MRHNA, CDR2 SNTAGT. Trimming cost V 5 bases and J 1 base, with 11 bases left between them. The CDR3 loop is CASSKESGNTEAFF. DNA of the CDR3: TGTGCCAGCAGTAAGGAGTCGGGGAACACTGAAGCTTTCTTT.

The chain is built from TRBV6-5 and TRBJ2-7; D may be TRBD1 (6 bases). Germline V gene data show CDR1 as MNHEY and CDR2 as SVGAGI. This CDR3 has 14 amino acids. The V end was cut by 2 bases, the J end by 7 bases, with 15 bases between. CDR3 loop: CASSYGAGALEQYF. In DNA, the CDR3 is TGTGCCAGCAGTTACGGGGCAGGGGCCTTGGAGCAGTACTTC.

The chain is built from TRBV29-1 and TRBJ2-1, with 7 positions matching TRBD2. V was clipped by 3 bases and J by 3 bases; unmatched bases: 11. The germline V gene encodes CDR1 SQVTM and CDR2 ANQGSEA. The CDR3 runs 16 residues. CDR3 residues: CSVEEMLAEFYNEQFF. CDR3 DNA: TGCAGCGTTGAGGAGATGCTAGCGGAGTTCTACAATGAGCAGTTCTTC.

This clone was seen only once. This chain uses TRBV6-4 with TRBJ2-1; 9 positions agree with TRBD1. CDR3 length: 15 amino acids. The ends lost 3 bases at V and 5 bases at J; junction bases unmatched: 5. The germline CDR1 and CDR2 sequences are MRHNA and SNTAGT. The CDR3 nucleotides are TGTGCCAGCAGTGAGGACAGGGGAGGGAACAATGAGCAGTTCTTC. Protein: CASSEDRGGNNEQFF.

The rearrangement uses TRBV7-9 and TRBJ1-1, with 7 bases matching TRBD1. The CDR3 has 15 residues. The trim removed 5 bases at V and 0 bases at J, leaving 6 bases unmatched. Germline V gene sequence: CDR1 SEHNR, CDR2 FQNEAQ (reference sequence). This CDR3 reads CASSPLQGMNTEAFF. CDR3 nucleotides: TGTGCCAGCAGCCCCCTACAGGGGATGAACACTGAAGCTTTCTTT.

This chain uses TRBV30 with TRBJ1-2; D perhaps matches TRBD1 (5 bases). The germline V and J ends were trimmed by 2 bases and 7 bases, with 11 bases remaining between them. Germline-derived CDR1 and CDR2 are GTSNPN and SVGIG (reference sequence). The CDR3 contains 12 residues. This chain's CDR3 is CAWSPKGPGYTF. In nucleotides, the CDR3 is TGTGCCTGGAGTCCCAAGGGGCCTGGCTACACCTTC.

The chain employs TRBV7-9 and TRBJ2-7, with 10 bases identical to TRBD1. V dropped 5 bases and J dropped 1; count of bases not matched to a gene: 14. The CDR3 sequence is 18 residues long. The V gene's germline CDR1 is SEHNR and CDR2 FQNEAQ (reference sequence). This chain's CDR3 is CASSRTSRQGADSYEQYF. CDR3 in DNA: TGTGCCAGCAGCCGAACCTCTAGACAGGGGGCGGATTCCTACGAGCAGTACTTC.

The V gene is TRBV5-1, the J gene TRBJ2-7; 9 bases are a match to TRBD1. This CDR3 comprises 14 residues. V lost 5 bases and J lost 4; bases outside the gene matches: 7. Germline V gene data show CDR1 as SGHRS and CDR2 as YFSETQ. The CDR3, as DNA: TGCGCCAGCAGGCCGACAGGGGGTAGGTACGAGCAGTACTTC. This sequence encodes CASRPTGGRYEQYF.

V usage is TRBV27 and J usage is TRBJ2-3, with 10 bases lining up with TRBD2. The CDR3 is 15 residues long. The V gene end was trimmed by 6 bases and the J gene end by 3 bases; junction bases not matched to a gene: 6. Germline CDR1 and CDR2: MNHEY and SMNVEV (reference sequence). The CDR3, as DNA: TGTGCCAGCAGCCGACCGGGACTAGCGACAGATACGCAGTATTTT. Encoded protein: CASSRPGLATDTQYF.

This chain connects TRBV7-9 to TRBJ2-7; TRBD1 matches at 7 bases. V shed 3 bases and J 6 bases; nucleotides not matched to a gene: 8. The germline V gene has CDR1 SEHNR and CDR2 FQNEAQ (reference sequence). The CDR3 contains 14 residues. The CDR3 bases are TGTGCCAGCAGCTTCGGGACAGAGCAGATCGAGCAGTACTTC. Translated: CASSFGTEQIEQYF.

The genes are TRBV19 and TRBJ1-5; a weak D match, TRBD1 (6 bases). This CDR3 comprises 14 residues. Germline V gives CDR1 LNHDA, CDR2 SQIVND (reference sequence). V lost 6 bases, J lost 7 bases, and 16 bases lay in between. Here the CDR3 reads CASSRDIRGQPQHF. CDR3 coding DNA: TGTGCCAGTAGCCGGGACATTAGAGGGCAGCCCCAGCATTTT.

This rearrangement joins TRBV7-6 to TRBJ2-2; D might be TRBD2 (6 bases). Between the trimmed V and J ends, which lost 5 bases and 6 bases, there was a span of 10 bases. The CDR3 is 13 amino acids. Germline V gene lookup returns CDR1 SGHVS and CDR2 FNYEAQ. The CDR3 spells CASSVGGAGELFF. CDR3 nucleotides: TGTGCCAGCAGCGTCGGAGGGGCCGGGGAGCTGTTTTTT.

The chain carries TRBV5-1 and TRBJ2-3; a possible D gene is TRBD1 (6 bases). Trimming left V 3 bases short and J 2 bases short, with 13 bases between. The CDR3 sequence is 15 residues long. Germline CDR1 and CDR2: SGHRS and YFSETQ. In DNA, the CDR3 is TGCGCCAGCAGCTGGACAGTTCCGTTCACAGATACGCAGTATTTT. It yields the protein CASSWTVPFTDTQYF.

This chain connects TRBV15 to TRBJ1-3; 10 bases agree with TRBD1. J lost 3 bases, V lost 5 bases, and 4 bases had no gene match. Germline V lookup: CDR1 LNHNV, CDR2 YYDKDF (reference sequence). CDR3 length: 15 residues. The CDR3 coding sequence is TGTGCCACCAGCCCGACAGGGGGCAATGGAAACACCATATATTTT. Translated: CATSPTGGNGNTIYF.

The table lists this clone with a few counts. The rearrangement links TRBV27 to TRBJ1-2; TRBD1 aligns across 9 bases. The CDR3 is 14 amino acids. From germline, CDR1 is MNHEY and CDR2 SMNVEV (reference sequence). V gave up 4 bases and J gave up 3 bases; unmatched junction bases: 3. CDR3 sequence: CASSSDRGYYGYTF. For the CDR3, the DNA is TGTGCCAGCAGTTCAGACAGGGGGTACTATGGCTACACCTTC.

The chain uses TRBV27 and TRBJ1-1; D gene uncertain. The V and J ends lost 7 bases and 8 bases respectively, with 17 bases between them. Germline CDR1 MNHEY, CDR2 SMNVEV (reference sequence). CDR3 length: 13 residues. As DNA, the CDR3 is TGTGCCAGCATGGCGGGGTGGGCGTCCGAAGCTTTCTTT. Amino acid sequence: CASMAGWASEAFF.

The V call is TRBV27, the J call TRBJ2-7, with D perhaps TRBD1 (6 bases). Germline CDR1 and CDR2: MNHEY and SMNVEV (reference sequence). V shed 6 bases and J shed 3 bases, with 9 bases lying between them. The CDR3 extends over 12 amino acids. CDR3 loop: CASSDRFYEQYF. The CDR3 nucleotides read TGTGCCAGCAGCGACAGGTTCTACGAGCAGTACTTC.

This clone was seen once. The chain links TRBV6-6 to TRBJ1-1; 7 bases fit TRBD1. Germline trimming cut 6 bases from V and 1 base from J; bases unmatched to any gene: 5. The CDR3 has 14 residues. Germline V lookup: CDR1 MNHNY, CDR2 SVGAGI (reference sequence). This CDR3 reads CASREGAANTEAFF. DNA for the CDR3: TGTGCCAGCAGGGAGGGGGCAGCGAACACTGAAGCTTTCTTT.

This clone is medium-sized by share. This chain connects TRBV25-1 to TRBJ2-2; D is unclear. The CDR3 has 14 amino acids. Trimming removed 2 bases from V and 5 bases from J, with 9 bases in between. Germline CDR1 reads MGHDK; CDR2 reads SYGVNS. The CDR3 nucleotides are TGTGCCAGCAGTGAAGAAAGAGTGACCGGGGAGCTGTTTTTT. This translates into CASSEERVTGELFF.

The chain employs TRBV29-1 and TRBJ1-2; D gene ambiguous. This CDR3 is 12 amino acids long. V lost 2 bases, J lost 7 bases, and 11 bases lay in between. Germline V gives CDR1 SQVTM, CDR2 ANQGSEA. Here the CDR3 DNA reads TGCAGCGTTGAATTGCGAGGTGCTGGCTACACCTTC. Protein sequence: CSVELRGAGYTF.

In the case of this clone: Lacking the conserved final phenylalanine or tryptophan, this CDR3 likely reflects a read error. The limits of the CDR3 on the DNA are not certain, so only TCRdb's listed CDR3 is given. CDR3 protein: CASSPGPGQGALV. The chain recombines TRBV5-1 with TRBJ2-4; TRBD1 is the table's D call and was not checked against the DNA. The CDR3 region is 13 residues in length, termini included. CDR1 is SGHRS, CDR2 YFSETQ, per germline.